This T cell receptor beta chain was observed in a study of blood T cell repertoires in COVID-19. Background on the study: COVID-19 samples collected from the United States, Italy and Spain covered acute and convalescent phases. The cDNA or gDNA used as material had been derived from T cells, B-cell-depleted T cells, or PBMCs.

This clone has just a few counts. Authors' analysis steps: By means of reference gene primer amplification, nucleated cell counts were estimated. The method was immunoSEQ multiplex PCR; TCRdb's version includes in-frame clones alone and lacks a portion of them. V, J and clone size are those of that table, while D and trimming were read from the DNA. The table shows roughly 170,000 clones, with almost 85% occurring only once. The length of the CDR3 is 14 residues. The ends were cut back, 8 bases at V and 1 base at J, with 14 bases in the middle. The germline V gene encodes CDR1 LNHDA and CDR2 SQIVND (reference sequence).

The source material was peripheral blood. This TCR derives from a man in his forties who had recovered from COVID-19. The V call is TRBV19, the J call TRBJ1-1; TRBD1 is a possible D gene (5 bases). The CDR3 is CASLPQGPNTEAFF. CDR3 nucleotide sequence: TGTGCCAGTCTCCCCCAGGGTCCGAACACTGAAGCTTTCTTT.